This entry lists 30 T cell receptor beta chains sequenced from one sample in a study of blood T cell repertoires in COVID-19. TCRdb keeps only in-frame clones here, not all; method: immunoSEQ multiplex PCR. This sample has some 350,000 clones, with roughly nine tenths found just once. Sample: PBMCs or T cells enriched from blood (not recorded which). These TCRs come from a man between 18 and 35 years old who had recovered from COVID-19.

The V gene is TRBV5-4, the J gene TRBJ1-1, with no clear D. The CDR3 loop spans 13 amino acids. Trimming shortened V by 4 bases and J by 6 bases, and 13 bases separated the two germline ends. Germline V lookup: CDR1 SGHNT, CDR2 YYREEE (reference sequence). The CDR3 DNA reads as TGTGCCAGCAGCACCGACACCAAGGCTGAAGCTTTCTTT. Encoded protein: CASSTDTKAEAFF.

This chain uses TRBV7-2 with TRBJ2-4; D gene unclear. Germline-derived CDR1 and CDR2 are SGHTA and FQGNSA. Trimming left V 5 bases short and J 2 bases short, with 10 bases between. This CDR3 is built from 14 residues. The CDR3 DNA is TGTGCCAGCAGCCCCAGGTGGACCAAAAACATTCAGTACTTC. Translated: CASSPRWTKNIQYF.

This chain links TRBV4-1 with TRBJ2-5, with a possible D match to TRBD1 (6 bases). With 0 bases removed from V and 14 bases from J, the gap between germline ends came to 13 bases. CDR3 length: 12 residues. CDR1 is MGHRA and CDR2 is YSYEKL in the germline V gene. CDR3 region: CASSQDLGTIYF. CDR3 nucleotide sequence: TGCGCCAGCAGCCAAGATCTCGGGACAATATACTTC.

This sequence joins TRBV28 and TRBJ2-1; TRBD2 aligns across 7 bases. The CDR3 has 17 residues. CDR1 is MDHEN, CDR2 SYDVKM, per germline. V lost 2 bases, J lost 3 bases, and 10 bases stayed unmatched. CDR3 region: CASSLVNGGRGYNEQFF. The CDR3 DNA reads as TGTGCCAGCAGTTTAGTTAATGGCGGGAGAGGCTACAATGAGCAGTTCTTC. The entire variable domain, with the rest obtained from reference TRBV28 and TRBJ2-1, is as follows: DVKVTQSSRYLVKRTGEKVFLECVQDMDHENMFWYRQDPGLGLRLIYFSYDVKMKEKGDIPEGYSVSREKKERFSLILESASTNQTSMYLCASSLVNGGRGYNEQFFGPGTRLTVL.

This clone has ten or more counts. The V gene is TRBV2, the J gene TRBJ1-2, with D hard to call. Germline CDR1 and CDR2: SNHLY and FYNNEI. V gave up 6 bases and J gave up 8 bases, with 13 bases separating them. The CDR3 spans 12 residues. CDR3 DNA: TGTGCCAGCAGCAAAGAGGCGGGAGGCTACACCTTC. Its translation is CASSKEAGGYTF.

The CDR3 DNA reads as TGTGCCAGCTCACCACCAAGCGAGTCAGAGACCCAGTACTTC. Protein sequence: CASSPPSESETQYF. The genes are TRBV18 and TRBJ2-5, with D unclear. The CDR3 extends over 14 amino acids. V was cut by 0 bases and J by 4 bases, with 9 bases left in between. CDR1 and CDR2 (germline): KGHSH, LQKENI.

The chain joins TRBV6-5 to TRBJ1-3; 7 bases match TRBD1. Germline CDR1 is MNHEY and CDR2 is SVGAGI. CDR3 length: 15 residues. V shed 6 bases, J shed 4 bases, and the junction held 9 bases outside the gene matches. CDR3: CASSRRGGAGNTIYF. CDR3 nucleotide sequence: TGTGCCAGCAGCCGACGAGGGGGCGCAGGAAACACCATATATTTT.

The chain employs TRBV10-3 and TRBJ1-2; no definite D call. V lost 0 bases to trimming and J lost 7 bases, with 15 bases between them. The CDR3 runs 15 residues. The germline V gene encodes CDR1 ENHRY and CDR2 SYGVKD. This CDR3 is CAISESQQPSGGYTF. The CDR3 nucleotides are TGTGCCATCAGTGAGTCCCAACAGCCCTCAGGTGGCTACACCTTC.

This chain connects TRBV27 to TRBJ1-5; D perhaps matches TRBD1 (6 bases). The CDR3 sequence is 14 residues long. Germline CDR1 and CDR2: MNHEY and SMNVEV (reference sequence). Between the trimmed V and J ends, which lost 1 base and 6 bases, there was a span of 10 bases. CDR3 protein: CASSLWGGSQPQHF. In DNA, the CDR3 is TGTGCCAGCAGTTTATGGGGGGGCTCTCAGCCCCAGCATTTT.

This clone turned up a few times. The chain recombines TRBV7-2 with TRBJ1-2; weak D call: TRBD1 (6 bases). Trimming took 5 bases from V and 4 from J, leaving 14 bases between them. The CDR3 loop spans 14 amino acids. CDR1 and CDR2 (germline): SGHTA, FQGNSA. CDR3 sequence (DNA): TGTGCCAGCAGCCCAAACAGGGATAGCTATGGCTACACCTTC. It is translated as CASSPNRDSYGYTF.

The V gene is TRBV27, the J gene TRBJ2-3, with D tentatively TRBD2 (5 bases). Trimming pared 6 bases from V and 0 bases from J, leaving 10 bases between. CDR3 length equals 14 residues. Germline values: CDR1 MNHEY, CDR2 SMNVEV (reference sequence). The CDR3 nucleotides are TGTGCCAGCAGCAGAGGACTCAGCACAGATACGCAGTATTTT. Its translation is CASSRGLSTDTQYF.

The rearrangement links TRBV9 to TRBJ2-2; D is unresolved. Trimming took 0 bases from V and 4 from J, leaving 7 bases between them. Germline loops: CDR1 SGDLS, CDR2 YYNGEE. The CDR3 is made up of 14 amino acids. CDR3 sequence reads: CASSVGHSTGELFF. The CDR3 bases are TGTGCCAGCAGCGTAGGTCACTCCACCGGGGAGCTGTTTTTT.

J is TRBJ2-1 and V is TRBV19; 9 nucleotides align to TRBD2. V shed 7 bases and J 8 bases; nucleotides not matched to a gene: 9. The CDR3 runs 14 residues. CDR1 LNHDA and CDR2 SQIVND come from the germline V gene (reference sequence). The CDR3 loop is CASTRIAGAYEQFF. The CDR3, as DNA: TGTGCCAGTACGAGGATAGCGGGAGCTTATGAGCAGTTCTTC.

This sequence joins TRBV7-9 and TRBJ1-4; D ambiguous. Germline assignment: CDR1 SEHNR and CDR2 FQNEAQ (reference sequence). Trimming shortened V by 3 bases and J by 6 bases, and 8 bases separated the two germline ends. The CDR3 length is 13 residues. CDR3 loop: CASSFLTDEKLFF. In DNA form, the CDR3 reads TGTGCCAGCAGCTTCCTAACAGATGAAAAACTGTTTTTT.

The chain uses TRBV6-1 and TRBJ1-4; D not resolved. Germline-derived CDR1 and CDR2 are MNHNS and SASEGT. V shed 3 bases and J shed 0 bases, with 11 bases lying between them. This CDR3 spans 16 amino acids. The CDR3 protein is CASSEYAGATNEKLFF. The CDR3 region has the DNA TGTGCCAGCAGTGAGTACGCCGGGGCAACTAATGAAAAACTGTTTTTT.

The rearrangement links TRBV5-4 to TRBJ1-3; D gene ambiguous. CDR1 is SGHNT, CDR2 YYREEE, per germline (reference sequence). The V end lost 2 bases, the J end lost 0 bases, and 6 bases lay between the germline ends. This CDR3 region has 14 residues. The DNA for the CDR3 is TGTGCCAGCAGCTTATTGAGCTCTGGAAACACCATATATTTT. Residues: CASSLLSSGNTIYF.

The V call is TRBV9, the J call TRBJ2-7; TRBD2 agrees at 11 bases. CDR1 and CDR2 (germline): SGDLS, YYNGEE. The CDR3 has 15 amino acids. Trimming cost V 4 bases and J 4 bases; bases outside gene matches: 7. The CDR3 loop is CASSPTSGSGYEQYF. The CDR3 DNA follows: TGTGCCAGCAGCCCAACTAGCGGGAGTGGATACGAGCAGTACTTC.

J is TRBJ2-5 and V is TRBV30; 11 positions agree with TRBD2. The V segment lost 3 bases and the J segment 9 bases; nucleotides outside the gene matches: 18. The CDR3 runs to 17 residues. Germline CDR1 GTSNPN, CDR2 SVGIG (reference sequence). The CDR3 region is CAWSRGLAATAREAQYF. The CDR3 coding sequence is TGTGCCTGGAGCAGGGGACTAGCGGCGACCGCTAGGGAGGCCCAGTACTTC.

V gene TRBV10-3 combines with J gene TRBJ2-3, with 10 nucleotides matching TRBD2. Trimming took 6 bases from V and 3 from J; bases not matched to a gene: 6. This CDR3 has 15 residues. Germline CDR1 is ENHRY and CDR2 is SYGVKD. The CDR3 here is CAIRGSGLATDTQYF. CDR3 nucleotides: TGTGCCATCAGAGGTTCGGGACTAGCGACAGATACGCAGTATTTT.

V usage is TRBV11-2 and J usage is TRBJ1-4, with D possibly being TRBD1 (6 bases). Trimming removed 2 bases from V and 1 base from J, with 11 bases in between. Germline V gives CDR1 SGHAT, CDR2 FQNNGV. This CDR3 has 16 residues. CDR3 region: CASSLSLTGTNEKLFF. The CDR3 DNA reads as TGTGCCAGCAGCTTATCACTGACAGGAACTAATGAAAAACTGTTTTTT.

The chain uses TRBV19 and TRBJ1-1; 8 nucleotides match TRBD1. This CDR3 is 13 amino acids long. Unmatched junction bases numbered 7, after V lost 5 bases and J lost 8 bases. Germline V gene lookup returns CDR1 LNHDA and CDR2 SQIVND (reference sequence). CDR3 sequence: CASSPDRGEEAFF. The CDR3 DNA is TGTGCCAGTAGTCCCGACAGGGGAGAAGAAGCTTTCTTT.

The rearrangement joins TRBV10-3 to TRBJ2-7, with 9 bases fitting TRBD1. Germline lookup yields CDR1 ENHRY and CDR2 SYGVKD. The CDR3 is 13 residues long. V lost 4 bases to trimming and J lost 3 bases; unmatched junction nucleotides: 1. CDR3 protein: CAISVGQGYEQYF. In DNA form, the CDR3 reads TGTGCCATCAGTGTGGGACAGGGCTACGAGCAGTACTTC.

The chain employs TRBV27 and TRBJ1-1; D is ambiguous. Per germline, CDR1 MNHEY and CDR2 SMNVEV (reference sequence). Trimming took off 2 bases at V and 5 bases at J, with 12 bases between the two ends. This CDR3 comprises 14 residues. The CDR3 sequence: CASSLRSVGTEAFF. The CDR3 DNA reads as TGTGCCAGCAGTTTACGCTCCGTCGGGACTGAAGCTTTCTTT.

This clone was observed a handful of times. This chain links TRBV5-5 with TRBJ1-5; TRBD1 matches 8 bases. J lost 3 bases, V lost 3 bases, and 5 bases had no gene match. The CDR3 runs 15 residues. Germline assignment: CDR1 SGHKS and CDR2 YYEKEE (reference sequence). DNA of the CDR3: TGTGCCAGCAGCTACGGACAGGGCCTCAATCAGCCCCAGCATTTT. Protein product: CASSYGQGLNQPQHF.

The chain carries TRBV6-6 and TRBJ1-2; 9 positions agree with TRBD1. From germline, CDR1 is MNHNY and CDR2 SVGAGI (reference sequence). V dropped 2 bases and J dropped 4; count of bases not matched to a gene: 8. CDR3 length: 16 residues. The CDR3 DNA follows: TGTGCCAGCAGTTACCACCCGACAGGGGGAGGCTATGGCTACACCTTC. This codes for CASSYHPTGGGYGYTF.

This chain uses TRBV27 with TRBJ2-1; D may be TRBD1 (5 bases). The germline CDR1 and CDR2 sequences are MNHEY and SMNVEV (reference sequence). This CDR3 has 14 amino acids. Trimming shortened V by 0 bases and J by 10 bases, and 13 bases separated the two germline ends. The CDR3 DNA is TGTGCCAGCAGTTTATCTCGCAAGGGGTGGGAGCAGTTCTTC. Its translation is CASSLSRKGWEQFF.

This clone turned up a few times. J is TRBJ2-3 and V is TRBV7-9; TRBD2 matches 9 bases. The CDR3 extends over 15 amino acids. The germline V gene encodes CDR1 SEHNR and CDR2 FQNEAQ (reference sequence). Trimming cost V 2 bases and J 2 bases; bases outside gene matches: 2. The CDR3 protein is CASSLLAGITDTQYF. CDR3 nucleotides: TGTGCCAGCAGCTTACTAGCGGGGATCACAGATACGCAGTATTTT.

The chain links TRBV4-3 to TRBJ2-7, with TRBD1 as a possible D gene (7 bases). Deletions cut 1 base from V and 5 bases from J, with 24 bases between. This CDR3 spans 18 amino acids. The germline V gene encodes CDR1 LGHNA and CDR2 YSLEER. The DNA for the CDR3 is TGCGCCAGCAGCCAAGGAAGGGCAGGGGGTCATCCGGGGGACGAGCAGTACTTC. It codes for CASSQGRAGGHPGDEQYF.

This chain uses TRBV4-3 with TRBJ1-2; D gene unclear. The CDR3 spans 12 residues. Looked up from germline, CDR1 is LGHNA and CDR2 is YSLEER. V was shortened by 3 bases and J by 2 bases, with 4 bases between the two germline ends. The DNA of the CDR3 is TGCGCCAGCAGCCACCGGAACTATGGCTACACCTTC. Translation gives CASSHRNYGYTF.

The chain links TRBV2 to TRBJ2-4; TRBD2 might be the D (6 bases). Trimming took off 4 bases at V and 7 bases at J, with 14 bases between the two ends. There are 14 residues in the CDR3. Germline values: CDR1 SNHLY, CDR2 FYNNEI. The CDR3 sequence is CASSAETSRNIQYF. CDR3 in DNA: TGTGCCAGCAGTGCCGAGACTAGTAGGAACATTCAGTACTTC.